This TCR beta chain comes out of a study of CD8 T cells in Susac syndrome. The study, taken as a whole, reports: The study identified about seventeen and five Susac-specific public clones in total CD8+ and CD8+ TEMRA repertoires.

Random hexamers were used to reverse transcribe the RNA input (roughly 0.5 to 1 ug). In TCRdb, the immunoSEQ multiplex PCR reads were re-called with MiXCR into one record per CDR3 protein. This repertoire shows roughly 80,000 distinct CDR3 sequences, approximately 94% found once; its top ten account for about 0.5%. The V gene end was trimmed by 1 base and the J gene end by 8 bases; junction bases not matched to a gene: 8. This CDR3 region has 15 residues. CDR1 GTSNPN and CDR2 SVGIG come from the germline V gene (reference sequence). On this clonotype: Antigen unknown.

V is TRBV30 and J is TRBJ1-6, with 7 positions matching TRBD1. The TCR was taken from a human donor with Susac syndrome. The sequenced sample was CD8+ T cells from PBMCs. CDR3 DNA sequence: TGTGCCTGGAGTGGGACAGGATCCTCGGATTCACCCCTCCACTTT. Translated: CAWSGTGSSDSPLHF.